The clone carrying this T cell receptor (beta chain) has more than one count but fewer than ten. Its antigen is not identified. This sample is drawn from a study of T-cell reconstitution after alpha-beta-depleted transplantation in children. Study-level points and caveats: Expanded clones from the graft, numbering several hundred, reportedly supplied alpha-beta T cells about two months after transplant. It was newly produced T cells that mostly accounted for T-cell counts and diversity one year after transplant. TCRbeta diversity was high at day 60 in some patients (a result of surviving recipient T cells and thymic progenitors).

Preparing the TCRbeta library involved the use of unique molecular identifiers. TCRdb passed the PCR reads through MiXCR, listing each CDR3 protein once. The data contain about 980,000 distinct CDR3 sequences, less than 30% of them singletons. The CDR3 consists of 19 residues. Germline V gene lookup returns CDR1 SQVTM and CDR2 ANQGSEA. With 4 bases removed from V and 4 bases from J, the gap between germline ends came to 29 bases. The sequenced sample was PBMCs, mostly from graft donor cells, obtained 360 days after TCRalphabeta/CD19-depleted stem cell transplant. The chain joins TRBV29-1 to TRBJ1-5; D perhaps matches TRBD1 (5 bases). The receptor comes from a boy less than two years old who had a stem cell transplant for SCID, so the T cells may come from the graft donor. The DNA for the CDR3 is TGCAGCGTTGCCGTAAGTGGGGCCCGGTATGCAGGGCTAAATCAGCCCCAGCATTTT. This sequence encodes CSVAVSGARYAGLNQPQHF.